This T cell receptor (beta chain) originates from a study of T-cell memory formation after mild COVID-19. 5'RACE, which relied on constant-segment primers, yielded TCR alpha and TCR beta cDNA libraries carrying sample barcodes and UMIs. TCRdb analysed the 5' RACE reads with MiXCR anew, one entry per CDR3 protein. The data contain around 410,000 distinct CDR3 sequences, about 25% of them singletons. Overall study results and limits: For contracting clones, CD4+ ones sat mainly in CM and EM, CD8+ in EMRA.

The CDR3 has 16 amino acids. V was trimmed by 5 bases and J by 0 bases, leaving 11 bases between them. Germline V gene lookup returns CDR1 SEHNR and CDR2 FQNEAQ (reference sequence). About this clonotype: The antigen remains unidentified.

The chain combines TRBV7-9 with TRBJ2-6; D is unresolved. Sequenced input: PBMCs or a T cell subset sorted from them (not recorded which). The clonotype was recovered from an adult woman who had mild COVID-19 (a few samples of this study predate the infection). Cell type and time point are not known. The CDR3 sequence is CASSPRTVSGANVLTF. The CDR3 DNA sequence: TGTGCCAGCAGCCCACGGACGGTCTCTGGGGCCAACGTCCTGACTTTC.